One and the same sample provided the 6 T cell receptor beta chains below, sequenced in a study of beta chain features in type 1 diabetes. Since all of the isolated RNA was reverse transcribed, expressed TCRB transcripts were what got sequenced. TCRdb's table, derived via immunoSEQ multiplex PCR, lists solely in-frame clones and lacks some. The table includes roughly 450,000 clones, more than 9.5% detected once. Material for sequencing was naive CD4+ T cells from blood. The receptors originated from a woman aged 18 to 35 in good health.

Only a few counts were recorded for this clone. The chain links TRBV7-2 to TRBJ2-7, with D tentatively TRBD2 (6 bases). The CDR3 contains 15 residues. CDR1 SGHTA and CDR2 FQGNSA come from the germline V gene. Between the trimmed V and J ends, which lost 1 base and 4 bases, there was a span of 14 bases. CDR3 residues: CASSLVAGLGYEQYF. The CDR3 DNA sequence: TGTGCCAGCAGCTTAGTGGCGGGATTAGGATACGAGCAGTACTTC.

The chain is built from TRBV11-1 and TRBJ2-5; 8 nucleotides line up with TRBD1. Germline values: CDR1 SGHAT, CDR2 FQDESV (reference sequence). CDR3 length: 15 amino acids. V dropped 5 bases and J dropped 5; count of bases not matched to a gene: 10. CDR3 sequence reads: CASSLSSTGAETQYF. The CDR3 DNA is TGTGCCAGCAGCCTGAGCTCGACAGGGGCCGAGACCCAGTACTTC.

The rearrangement uses TRBV18 and TRBJ2-5; D unclear. Trimming took off 4 bases at V and 1 base at J, with 4 bases between the two ends. CDR3 size: 12 residues. From germline, CDR1 is KGHSH and CDR2 LQKENI. The CDR3 protein is CASSRFQETQYF. For the CDR3, the DNA is TGTGCCAGCTCACGATTCCAAGAGACCCAGTACTTC. Drawing the rest from reference TRBV18 and TRBJ2-5, the complete variable domain is NAGVMQNPRHLVRRRGQEARLRCSPMKGHSHVYWYRQLPEEGLKFMVYLQKENIIDESGMPKERFSAEFPKEGPSILRIQQVVRGDSAAYFCASSRFQETQYFGPGTRLLVL.

This clone has more than one count but fewer than ten. The sample carries other DNA sequences with the same CDR3. The rearrangement uses TRBV7-2 and TRBJ2-5; 7 positions match TRBD1. Losses at the gene ends were 2 bases for V and 5 bases for J; bases not matched to a gene: 5. Germline assignment: CDR1 SGHTA and CDR2 FQGNSA. CDR3 length: 14 residues. This chain's CDR3 is CASSLSGRGETQYF. In nucleotides, the CDR3 is TGTGCCAGCAGCTTATCCGGCAGGGGGGAGACCCAGTACTTC.

This clone was seen only a few times. V usage is TRBV7-2 and J usage is TRBJ2-3; TRBD2 is a possible D gene (5 bases). In germline, CDR1 is SGHTA, CDR2 FQGNSA. V lost 1 base and J lost 2, with 10 bases in between. The CDR3 runs to 15 residues. The CDR3 loop is CASSLVAPNTDTQYF. Written as DNA, the CDR3 is TGTGCCAGCAGCTTAGTAGCGCCGAACACAGATACGCAGTATTTT.

This clone was seen only a few times. The chain combines TRBV4-3 with TRBJ2-3; D is perhaps TRBD2 (6 bases). The CDR3 has 16 residues. From germline, CDR1 is LGHNA and CDR2 YSLEER. V lost 2 bases and J 2 bases, leaving 14 bases between the germline ends. The CDR3 nucleotides read TGCGCCAGCAGCCAAAAGACGGGGGTGTCCACAGATACGCAGTATTTT. Its protein is CASSQKTGVSTDTQYF.